This T cell receptor beta chain comes out of a study of radiotherapy plus CTLA-4 blockade in lung cancer. At the level of the study: The study recorded objective responses in roughly 20% of patients and disease control in 31%.

Whole-study results and caveats: Early blood T cell clone changes and increased post-radiation serum interferon-beta were reportedly the strongest response predictors. There was expansion of tumor-derived TCR clones in blood after radiotherapy plus ipilimumab.

Germline CDR1 MRHNA, CDR2 SNTAGT. The CDR3 consists of 19 residues. Trimming took off 3 bases at V and 4 bases at J, with 25 bases between the two ends. Profiling relied on immunoSEQ multiplex PCR, and the TCRdb table lists in-frame clones only, not all of them. The sample includes around 100,000 clones, approximately 77% of them seen just once. Lung cancer patients with chemo-refractory metastatic non-small-cell disease were given focal radiation plus CTLA-4 blockade with ipilimumab. A word on this clone: Its specificity is not known.

The sequence derives from a human donor with non-small cell lung cancer that progressed on radiotherapy plus ipilimumab. Some clones in this sample may be carry-over from other donors' samples. This chain joins TRBV6-4 and TRBJ2-1, with D perhaps TRBD2 (6 bases). The starting material was peripheral blood, obtained from a patient treated with radiotherapy plus ipilimumab. The CDR3 loop reads CASSEGTGDLSGTYNEQFF. For the CDR3, the DNA is TGTGCCAGCAGTGAAGGGACGGGGGACTTGAGCGGTACATACAATGAGCAGTTCTTC.